What follows are 16 T cell receptor beta chains derived from one specimen sequenced in a study of Graves' ophthalmopathy and Graves' hyperthyroidism. The TCR beta CDR3 regions underwent amplification from RNA transcripts. HTBI primers were used in a first-round RT-PCR, which preceded a second-round multiplex PCR. TCRdb processed the multiplex PCR reads anew with MiXCR; each CDR3 protein has one entry. The top ten hold approximately 46% of the sample, which has 650,000 to 900,000 distinct CDR3 sequences, 40% seen once. The material sequenced was peripheral blood. The receptors were gathered from an adult man with Graves' ophthalmopathy.

In its sample, this clonotype was seen many times. This sequence joins TRBV29-1 and TRBJ2-7, with 7 nucleotides matching TRBD2. The CDR3 length is 12 residues. Germline CDR1 and CDR2: SQVTM and ANQGSEA. V trimming: 6 bases; J trimming: 8 bases; junction bases outside the gene matches: 10. In DNA, the CDR3 is TGCAGCGTGACCGAGCGGGGTTACCAGCAGTACTTC. Its translation: CSVTERGYQQYF.

The rearrangement uses TRBV7-9 and TRBJ2-2; the match to TRBD2 covers 7 bases. V shed 1 base and J 1 base; nucleotides not matched to a gene: 3. Germline V gives CDR1 SEHNR, CDR2 FQNEAQ (reference sequence). There are 16 residues in the CDR3. CDR3 DNA sequence: TGTGCCAGCAGCTTAGTTGCGGGAGTGAACACCGGGGAGCTGTTTTTT. It translates to CASSLVAGVNTGELFF.

This chain connects TRBV7-6 to TRBJ1-6; D is unclear. The V gene lost 3 bases and the J gene lost 14 bases, with 14 bases spanning the gap. CDR3 size: 13 residues. Germline CDR1 reads SGHVS; CDR2 reads FNYEAQ. The CDR3 loop is CASSFSESSTLHF. CDR3 bases: TGTGCCAGCAGCTTTAGCGAATCTTCGACCCTCCACTTT.

With respect to this clonotype: This could be a read error, since a much larger clone is one nucleotide away. The chain has TRBV2 and TRBJ1-5; D is possibly TRBD1 (6 bases). The CDR3 spans 13 residues. Germline V gene lookup returns CDR1 SNHLY and CDR2 FYNNEI. The CDR3 loop is CANSVGGTQPQHF. The CDR3 nucleotides are TGTGCCAACAGTGTAGGGGGAACTCAGCCCCAGCATTTT.

Many counts were recorded for this clonotype. V and J are TRBV7-9 and TRBJ2-5; D remains ambiguous. The CDR3 totals 14 residues. V gave up 5 bases and J gave up 5 bases, with 15 bases separating them. The germline gives CDR1 SEHNR, CDR2 FQNEAQ (reference sequence). CDR3 in DNA: TGTGCCAGCAGCAGAGTCCTGGGGATGGAGACCCAGTACTTC. The encoded protein is CASSRVLGMETQYF.

In its sample, this clonotype was seen many times. The V gene is TRBV19, the J gene TRBJ1-2, with D uncertain. This CDR3 region has 13 residues. CDR1 and CDR2 (germline): LNHDA, SQIVND (reference sequence). V shed 3 bases and J shed 3 bases, with 8 bases lying between them. The CDR3 sequence is CASSMSDHYGYTF. CDR3 in DNA: TGTGCCAGTAGTATGTCAGACCACTATGGCTACACCTTC.

The chain links TRBV7-3 to TRBJ1-2; 7 bases are shared with TRBD1. This CDR3 comprises 13 residues. With 5 bases clipped from V and 6 bases from J, the junction kept 6 bases outside the gene matches. Germline CDR1 and CDR2: SGHTA and FQGTGA. The CDR3 DNA reads TGTGCCAGCAGCGTTAAAGGGACAGATGGCTACACCTTC. Amino acid sequence: CASSVKGTDGYTF. The full variable domain, in which reference TRBV7-3 and TRBJ1-2 provide the parts outside the CDR3, is GAGVSQTPSNKVTEKGKYVELRCDPISGHTALYWYRQSLGQGPEFLIYFQGTGAADDSGLPNDRFFAVRPEGSVSTLKIQRTERGDSAVYLCASSVKGTDGYTFGSGTRLTVV.

This clonotype has a handful of counts. This chain connects TRBV11-2 to TRBJ2-7, with D hard to call. The CDR3 runs to 14 residues. Germline loops: CDR1 SGHAT, CDR2 FQNNGV. V was trimmed by 5 bases and J by 0 bases, leaving 11 bases between them. The CDR3 loop reads CASSSQLRSYEQYF. The CDR3 nucleotides are TGTGCCAGCAGCAGCCAATTGCGCTCCTACGAGCAGTACTTC.

This clonotype was seen many times. The chain joins TRBV25-1 to TRBJ2-7; TRBD2 might be the D (5 bases). Deletions cut 4 bases from V and 6 bases from J, with 7 bases between. The CDR3 runs to 11 residues. In germline, CDR1 is MGHDK, CDR2 SYGVNS. In DNA, the CDR3 is TGTGCCAGCAGTGTAGCGTCCGAGCAGTACTTC. Amino acid sequence: CASSVASEQYF.

V and J are TRBV14 and TRBJ1-2; perhaps TRBD1 as D (6 bases). The CDR3 covers 15 residues. Per germline, CDR1 SGHDN and CDR2 FVKESK. V lost 5 bases and J lost 4, with 17 bases in between. CDR3 region: CASSGGDISSYGYTF. CDR3 DNA: TGTGCCAGCAGCGGAGGGGACATATCGAGCTATGGCTACACCTTC.

On this clonotype: This may stem from a read error, because a much larger clone lies one nucleotide away. J is TRBJ1-2 and V is TRBV9; D remains unclear. The germline CDR1 and CDR2 sequences are SGDLS and YYNGEE. CDR3 length: 13 residues. The CDR3 reads CASSVGEDYGHTF. The CDR3 region has the DNA TGTGCCAGCAGCGTAGGGGAAGACTATGGCCACACCTTC.

The CDR3 DNA is TGTGCCAGCAGTCCCGACGGGCTGAACACTGAAGCTTTCTTT. Its translation: CASSPDGLNTEAFF. The chain links TRBV2 to TRBJ1-1; no clear D. Germline CDR1 and CDR2: SNHLY and FYNNEI. The CDR3 has 14 amino acids. V dropped 5 bases and J dropped 0 bases, with 10 bases sitting between them.

The V call is TRBV12-3 or TRBV12-4, the J call TRBJ1-4; tentatively, D is TRBD1 (5 bases). Trimming stripped 5 bases from V and 9 bases from J, with 7 bases between. The CDR3 is 11 amino acids. The CDR3 bases are TGTGCCAGCAGTCCGGGACAAAAACTGTTTTTT. This gives the protein CASSPGQKLFF.

This clonotype turned up a few times. V is TRBV2 and J is TRBJ2-7; unclear D gene. From germline, CDR1 is SNHLY and CDR2 FYNNEI. The CDR3 consists of 12 residues. Trimming pared 8 bases from V and 2 bases from J, leaving 10 bases between. The CDR3 region is CASSRSPYEQYF. The CDR3 nucleotides read TGTGCCAGCTCAAGATCCCCCTACGAGCAGTACTTC. The full variable domain, completed using reference TRBV2 and TRBJ2-7, is EPEVTQTPSHQVTQMGQEVILRCVPISNHLYFYWYRQILGQKVEFLVSFYNNEISEKSEIFDDQFSVERPDGSNFTLKIRSTKLEDSAMYFCASSRSPYEQYFGPGTRLTVT.

This clonotype has just a few counts. Compared with germline, one end of the junction differs, possibly owing to a read error. The chain links TRBV7-9 to TRBJ2-2, with a tentative D call TRBD2 (7 bases). Germline V gene sequence: CDR1 SEHNR, CDR2 FQNEAQ (reference sequence). The CDR3 sequence is 16 residues long. This chain's CDR3 is CASSLGGARWTGELFF. The CDR3 DNA sequence: TGTGCCAGCAGTTTAGGGGGGGCGCGGTGGACCGGGGAGCTGTTTTTT. The variable domain in full, completed from reference TRBV7-9 and TRBJ2-2, reads DTGVSQNPRHKITKRGQNVTFRCDPISEHNRLYWYRQTLGQGPEFLTYFQNEAQLEKSRLLSDRFSAERPKGSFSTLEIQRTEQGDSAMYLCASSLGGARWTGELFFGEGSRLTVL.

The table lists this clonotype with a few counts. This chain uses TRBV6-4 with TRBJ1-3; D is undetermined. The germline gives CDR1 MRHNA, CDR2 SNTAGT. CDR3 size: 14 residues. V was clipped by 8 bases and J by 0 bases, with 11 bases between them. The CDR3: CASHLAPSGNTIYF. The CDR3 DNA sequence: TGTGCCAGCCACTTGGCCCCCTCTGGAAACACCATATATTTT.